The following is a T cell receptor beta chain sequence with its context. This record belongs to a study of T cells in Graves' hyperthyroidism and ophthalmopathy. The CDR3 loop spans 11 amino acids. The V gene end was trimmed by 11 bases and the J gene end by 6 bases; junction bases not matched to a gene: 5. In germline, CDR1 is MNHNS, CDR2 SASEGT. The TCR beta CDR3 regions underwent amplification using RNA transcripts as the source. HTBI primers drove first-round RT-PCR of the TCR CDR3. TCRdb processed the multiplex PCR reads anew with MiXCR; each CDR3 protein has one entry. The sample records 75,000 to 100,000 distinct CDR3 sequences, about 51% being singletons.

The receptor comes from a woman aged 40 to 49 with Graves' hyperthyroidism. Source material: blood. The genes are TRBV6-1 and TRBJ2-5, with TRBD1 identical over 8 bases. CDR3 region: CAAGGGKTQYF. For the CDR3, the DNA is TGTGCCGCAGGGGGCGGGAAGACCCAGTACTTC.